This TCR beta chain was identified during a study of OX40 agonist ivuxolimab in advanced cancers. Overall study context: Patients were dosed with the agonistic anti-OX40 (CD134) antibody ivuxolimab. Every patient in dose escalation had hepatocellular carcinoma, melanoma, renal cell or head and neck cancer. Eligibility admitted prior anti-PD-1, anti-PD-L1 or anti-CTLA-4 therapy; about 40% had some.

Sequenced by immunoSEQ multiplex PCR; TCRdb stores in-frame clones only, minus some. The sample has 25,000 to 35,000 clones; 82% are singletons. Whole-study findings and limits: Partial responders at 0.1-3.0 mg/kg showed near-lowest clonal expansion.

Germline V lookup: CDR1 SGDLS, CDR2 YYNGEE. With V trimmed by 2 bases and J by 4 bases, 6 bases remained unmatched. The CDR3 is made up of 15 amino acids. Worth noting for this clone: What it binds is not known.

Material: CD4+ or CD8+ T cells sorted from blood, obtained in a trial of the OX40 agonist ivuxolimab. J is TRBJ2-3 and V is TRBV9; TRBD1 agrees at 8 bases. This clonotype was obtained from an adult with an advanced solid tumor such as melanoma, head and neck, liver or kidney cancer. The CDR3 DNA sequence: TGTGCCAGCAGCGTCAGGGGGCGAGGGGCAGATACGCAGTATTTT. Translation gives CASSVRGRGADTQYF.